This T cell receptor (beta chain) was documented in a study of blood T cell repertoires in COVID-19. The wider study: Whether acute or convalescent, the COVID-19 samples came from the United States, Italy and Spain. PBMCs, B-cell-depleted T cells, or T cells were the source of the cDNA or gDNA that made up the material.

CDR3 length: 17 residues. Germline assignment: CDR1 SGDLS and CDR2 YYNGEE. Unmatched junction bases numbered 9, after V lost 0 bases and J lost 7 bases. The assay was immunoSEQ multiplex PCR, and TCRdb's table has in-frame clones only and misses some. The profile shows roughly 100,000 clones, about 86% of them singletons. In its sample, this clone was seen many times. The V call is TRBV9, the J call TRBJ2-2, with 10 bases lining up with TRBD2. The receptor was isolated from an elderly man with acute or convalescent COVID-19. The sequenced sample was peripheral blood. This chain's CDR3 is CASSVENLAGEIGELFF. For the CDR3, the DNA is TGTGCCAGCAGCGTAGAAAATCTAGCGGGAGAAATCGGGGAGCTGTTTTTT.